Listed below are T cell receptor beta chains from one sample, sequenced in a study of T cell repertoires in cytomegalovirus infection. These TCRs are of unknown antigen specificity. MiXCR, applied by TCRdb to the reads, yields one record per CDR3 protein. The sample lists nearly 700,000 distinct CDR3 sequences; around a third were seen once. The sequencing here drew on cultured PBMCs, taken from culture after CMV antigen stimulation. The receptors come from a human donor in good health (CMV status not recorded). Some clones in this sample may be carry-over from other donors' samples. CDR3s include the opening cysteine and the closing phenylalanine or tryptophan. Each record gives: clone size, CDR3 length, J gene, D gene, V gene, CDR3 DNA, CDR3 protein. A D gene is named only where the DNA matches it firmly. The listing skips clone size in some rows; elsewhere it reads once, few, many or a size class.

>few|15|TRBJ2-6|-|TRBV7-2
TGTGCCAGCAGCCCTTCGAGGGGCCAGGCCAACGTCCTGACTTTC
CASSPSRGQANVLTF
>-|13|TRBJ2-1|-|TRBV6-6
TGTGCCAGCCAAGGGCTTTCCTACAATGAGCAGTTCTTC
CASQGLSYNEQFF
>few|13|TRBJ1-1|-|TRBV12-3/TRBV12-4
TGTGCCAGCAGTTTACGCCGTGTCACTGAAGCTTTCTTT
CASSLRRVTEAFF
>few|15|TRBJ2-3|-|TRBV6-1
TGTGCCAGCAGTGAAGGCTTGCGTGGGACAGATACGCAGTATTTT
CASSEGLRGTDTQYF
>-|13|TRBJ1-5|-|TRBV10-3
TGTGCCATCAGTGAGACGGGGCTTCAGCCCCAGCATTTT
CAISETGLQPQHF
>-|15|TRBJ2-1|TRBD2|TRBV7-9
TGTGCCAGCAGCTTCGGACTAGCGGGGCGCAATGAGCAGTTCTTC
CASSFGLAGRNEQFF
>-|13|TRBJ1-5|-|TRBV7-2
TGTGCCAGCAGCCGCGGCGGCGTACAGCCCCAGCATTTT
CASSRGGVQPQHF
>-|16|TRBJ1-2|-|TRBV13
TGTGCCAGCAGCTCAGACACCGCAACAAATCCCTATGGCTACACCTTC
CASSSDTATNPYGYTF
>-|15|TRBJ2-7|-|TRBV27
TGTGCCAGCAGTCGCACCGGGACTGCCCCCAACGAGCAGTACTTC
CASSRTGTAPNEQYF
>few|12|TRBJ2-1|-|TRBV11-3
TGTGCCAGCAGCTTAGCTCCCGGACCTCCGGACTTC
CASSLAPGPPDF
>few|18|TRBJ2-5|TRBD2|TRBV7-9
TGTGCCAGCAGCCGACAAACGGGAAGCGGGAGGGCCTGGGAGACCCAGTACTTC
CASSRQTGSGRAWETQYF
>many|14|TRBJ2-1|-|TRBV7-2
TGTGCCAGCAGCCGCGTGACCGGGGGAGGTGAGCAGTTCTTC
CASSRVTGGGEQFF
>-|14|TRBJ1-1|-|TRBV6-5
TGTGCCAGCAGTTACGGCTCATTGAACACTGAAGCTTTCTTT
CASSYGSLNTEAFF
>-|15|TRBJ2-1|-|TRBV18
TGTGCCAGCTCACCAGAAAGGAACAGGGATAATGAGCAGTTCTTC
CASSPERNRDNEQFF
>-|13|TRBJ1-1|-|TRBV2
TGTGCCAGCAGTGGGCAGCGGGAGACTGAAGCTTTCTTT
CASSGQRETEAFF
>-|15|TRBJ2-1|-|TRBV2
TGTGCCAGCAGTGGTCGACAAGGGATATACAATGAGCAGTTCTTC
CASSGRQGIYNEQFF
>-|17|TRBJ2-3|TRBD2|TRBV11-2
TGTGCCAGCAGCTCATCACCGGAGCGGGGCCCCACAGATACGCAGTATTTT
CASSSSPERGPTDTQYF